This T cell receptor beta chain was sequenced in a study of Ad26.COV2.S vaccination and SARS-CoV-2 variants. Study-level findings and limits: Comparable non-spike TCR breadth was observed in vaccine and placebo recipients.

Looked up from germline, CDR1 is LNHDA and CDR2 is SQIVND (reference sequence). This CDR3 has 13 amino acids. Germline trimming cut 9 bases from V and 3 bases from J; bases unmatched to any gene: 5. Here immunoSEQ multiplex PCR was the method, and the copy in TCRdb shows in-frame clones only, minus some. The data hold some 350,000 clones, with 70% to 90% observed a single time. In the case of this clone: Its cognate antigen is unknown.

Documented treatment: 19 received Ad26.COV2.S at low or high dose, single or two shots; roughly five received placebo; per-sample allocation not given. Sampling occurred on day 63 after the first vaccine or placebo injection. V gene TRBV19 combines with J gene TRBJ2-7, with 10 positions matching TRBD2. Sequencing was performed on peripheral blood, taken in a trial of Ad26.COV2.S vaccine versus placebo. The receptor was isolated from a person between 18 and 65 years old who received the Ad26.COV2.S COVID-19 vaccine or a placebo. DNA for the CDR3: TGTGCCAGCGGGACTAGCGTCTTCTACGAGCAGTACTTC. It codes for CASGTSVFYEQYF.